Following are 17 T cell receptor beta chains from one sample sequenced in a study of blood T cell repertoires in COVID-19. Clones were read by immunoSEQ multiplex PCR, and TCRdb kept only the in-frame ones, dropping some. In the table there are approximately 330,000 clones, about 90% of which are singletons. Material: peripheral blood. The origin of the receptors is a woman in her thirties or forties with COVID-19, enrolled during active disease.

CDR3: CASKWGDGNQPQHF. In DNA, the CDR3 is TGTGCCAGCAAATGGGGGGATGGAAATCAGCCCCAGCATTTT. This rearrangement joins TRBV2 to TRBJ1-5, with a possible D match to TRBD1 (5 bases). The CDR3 extends over 14 amino acids. The germline V gene has CDR1 SNHLY and CDR2 FYNNEI. V dropped 7 bases and J dropped 4 bases, with 14 bases sitting between them.

The chain recombines TRBV30 with TRBJ1-5; no clear D. With 0 bases removed from V and 7 bases from J, the gap between germline ends came to 13 bases. CDR3 length equals 14 residues. The germline V gene encodes CDR1 GTSNPN and CDR2 SVGIG (reference sequence). The DNA for the CDR3 is TGTGCCTGGAGTGTCGGACTTCCCGGCCAGCCCCAGCATTTT. It encodes CAWSVGLPGQPQHF.

The J gene is TRBJ2-2, the V gene TRBV7-2; possibly TRBD2 for D (5 bases). The length of the CDR3 is 16 residues. Trimming removed 2 bases from V and 3 bases from J, with 13 bases in between. Germline CDR1 reads SGHTA; CDR2 reads FQGNSA. CDR3 in amino acids: CASSLYRGSDTGELFF. CDR3 coding DNA: TGTGCCAGCAGCTTATACCGGGGTTCGGACACCGGGGAGCTGTTTTTT.

The chain recombines TRBV24-1 with TRBJ1-2; possible D gene TRBD1, 6 bases. This CDR3 is 13 amino acids long. The V gene's germline CDR1 is KGHDR and CDR2 SFDVKD. V was pared by 7 bases and J by 4 bases, with 12 bases between. DNA for the CDR3: TGTGCCACCAGCATAGACAGGAGCTATGGCTACACCTTC. This sequence encodes CATSIDRSYGYTF.

Turning to this clone: The identical CDR3 is also encoded by other nucleotide sequences in the sample. The gene calls are TRBV6-5 and TRBJ1-6; possible D gene TRBD1, 5 bases. The CDR3 covers 13 residues. Germline CDR1 MNHEY, CDR2 SVGAGI. The germline V and J ends were trimmed by 2 bases and 6 bases, with 5 bases remaining between them. The CDR3 DNA reads as TGTGCCAGCAGTTACAGGGGTAATTCACCCCTCCACTTT. It yields the protein CASSYRGNSPLHF.

This chain joins TRBV28 and TRBJ2-6; D is unclear. Germline assignment: CDR1 MDHEN and CDR2 SYDVKM. Trimming left V 2 bases short and J 0 bases short, with 11 bases between. The CDR3 runs 17 residues. CDR3 nucleotides: TGTGCCAGCAGTTTAAATGAGCAGGTCTCTGGGGCCAACGTCCTGACTTTC. Residues: CASSLNEQVSGANVLTF.

The rearrangement uses TRBV5-1 and TRBJ1-1; unclear D gene. The CDR3 runs 13 residues. Germline-derived CDR1 and CDR2 are SGHRS and YFSETQ. The germline V and J ends were trimmed by 0 bases and 6 bases, with 9 bases remaining between them. DNA for the CDR3: TGCGCCAGCAGCTTGGATGGGAGACCTGAAGCTTTCTTT. Translation gives CASSLDGRPEAFF.

The chain is built from TRBV2 and TRBJ2-5; tentatively, D is TRBD2 (5 bases). Per germline, CDR1 SNHLY and CDR2 FYNNEI. The CDR3 length is 16 residues. With 6 bases removed from V and 1 base from J, the gap between germline ends came to 18 bases. The CDR3 protein is CASRQTVGLPQETQYF. In DNA, the CDR3 is TGTGCCAGCAGACAGACGGTAGGACTCCCCCAAGAGACCCAGTACTTC.

The V call is TRBV6-5, the J call TRBJ1-2; D might be TRBD1 (5 bases). The CDR3 totals 12 residues. Between the trimmed V and J ends, which lost 4 bases and 3 bases, there was a span of 6 bases. Germline-derived CDR1 and CDR2 are MNHEY and SVGAGI. The DNA of the CDR3 is TGTGCCAGCAGTTCAGGGTACTATGGCTACACCTTC. Translating gives CASSSGYYGYTF.

This chain uses TRBV30 with TRBJ2-2; TRBD1 matches at 10 bases. The germline CDR1 and CDR2 sequences are GTSNPN and SVGIG (reference sequence). Trimming cost V 5 bases and J 6 bases; bases outside gene matches: 9. The CDR3 consists of 15 residues. CDR3 nucleotides: TGTGCCTGGGGCCGGGACAGGGGTTTAGCCGGGGAGCTGTTTTTT. Its translation: CAWGRDRGLAGELFF.

The CDR3 sequence: CASSYEFHQPQHF. As DNA, the CDR3 is TGTGCCAGCAGTTACGAGTTCCATCAGCCCCAGCATTTT. The chain uses TRBV6-2 or TRBV6-3 and TRBJ1-5; D gene ambiguous. CDR1 and CDR2 from the germline V gene are MNHEY and SVGEGT. Trimming took off 2 bases at V and 5 bases at J, with 7 bases between the two ends. CDR3 size: 13 residues.

The chain is built from TRBV6-5 and TRBJ1-2; 10 bases are shared with TRBD1. The CDR3 has 15 amino acids. J lost 2 bases, V lost 5 bases, and 5 bases had no gene match. Germline V gene lookup returns CDR1 MNHEY and CDR2 SVGAGI. The CDR3 DNA follows: TGTGCCAGCAGTCCTCCGGGACAGGGGAACTATGGCTACACCTTC. This codes for CASSPPGQGNYGYTF.

The J gene is TRBJ1-5, the V gene TRBV4-3, with 7 nucleotides matching TRBD1. The CDR3 runs 15 residues. The germline gives CDR1 LGHNA, CDR2 YSLEER. Trimming took 8 bases from V and 3 from J; bases not matched to a gene: 10. The CDR3 here is CASSATGKNNQPQHF. The CDR3 nucleotides are TGCGCCAGCTCCGCGACAGGGAAAAACAATCAGCCCCAGCATTTT.

This clone was seen once. This chain links TRBV7-9 with TRBJ1-4; D uncertain. CDR3 length equals 15 residues. Per germline, CDR1 SEHNR and CDR2 FQNEAQ (reference sequence). V was clipped by 1 base and J by 5 bases, with 11 bases between them. This chain's CDR3 is CASSLVPVQNEKLFF. CDR3 sequence (DNA): TGTGCCAGCAGCTTAGTACCAGTCCAAAATGAAAAACTGTTTTTT.

The chain has TRBV6-5 and TRBJ1-2; a weak D match, TRBD1 (5 bases). The germline V gene has CDR1 MNHEY and CDR2 SVGAGI. The CDR3 contains 13 residues. V was pared by 6 bases and J by 6 bases, with 14 bases between. CDR3 sequence reads: CASRPGTDHGYTF. CDR3 nucleotide sequence: TGTGCCAGCAGGCCGGGGACTGATCATGGCTACACCTTC.

The chain links TRBV10-3 to TRBJ2-7; D might be TRBD1 (6 bases). The length of the CDR3 is 14 residues. In germline, CDR1 is ENHRY, CDR2 SYGVKD. The germline V and J ends were trimmed by 8 bases and 0 bases, with 14 bases remaining between them. The CDR3 loop reads CAIGTGLSSYEQYF. CDR3 DNA sequence: TGTGCCATCGGAACAGGGCTGAGCTCCTACGAGCAGTACTTC.

This sequence joins TRBV6-6 and TRBJ1-2; D unclear. Germline V gene lookup returns CDR1 MNHNY and CDR2 SVGAGI (reference sequence). With 6 bases removed from V and 8 bases from J, the gap between germline ends came to 19 bases. This CDR3 spans 14 amino acids. This CDR3 is CASSLWDRGNGYTF. In DNA form, the CDR3 reads TGTGCCAGCAGCCTTTGGGATCGGGGAAACGGCTACACCTTC.